This TCR beta chain is drawn from a study of T-cell reconstitution after alpha-beta-depleted transplantation in children. Whole-study results and caveats: Certain patients had high TCRbeta diversity at day 60, and it came from recipient T cells and thymic progenitors that survived.

This clonotype was detected a few times. Its antigen remains unidentified. Preparation of the TCRbeta library was carried out with unique molecular identifiers. TCRdb independently ran MiXCR on the PCR reads; one entry per CDR3 protein. Of about 980,000 distinct CDR3 sequences listed, under 30% are singletons. V gave up 3 bases and J gave up 5 bases, with 14 bases separating them. There are 14 residues in the CDR3. Germline CDR1 SGHTA, CDR2 FQGNSA. This TCR was sampled from a boy under two years old who had a stem cell transplant for SCID, so the T cells may come from the graft donor. Sequencing used PBMCs, mostly from graft donor cells, obtained 360 days after TCRalphabeta/CD19-depleted stem cell transplant. The rearrangement uses TRBV7-2 and TRBJ2-7; no definite D call. CDR3 region: CASSFIDRSDEQYF. CDR3 sequence (DNA): TGTGCCAGCAGCTTTATCGATAGATCGGACGAGCAGTACTTC.